This T cell receptor (beta chain) appears in the sequencing data of a study of cytotoxic CD8 clonotypes in ibrutinib-treated CLL. Study-level background: Partial response occurred in 24 patients and complete response in 2; at median about 70 months, roughly 15 remained remitted and roughly twelve progressed. Averaging across samples gave about 230,000 productive templates and roughly 87,000 productive rearrangements.

TCRdb's copy holds only in-frame clones and misses some; the assay was immunoSEQ multiplex PCR. In the table there are 150,000 or so clones, about four fifths of which are singletons. CDR3 length: 12 residues. The germline gives CDR1 SGHAT, CDR2 FQNNGV. With V trimmed by 5 bases and J by 11 bases, 6 bases remained unmatched. Sequenced material: PBMCs, taken after 12 months of ibrutinib treatment. The chain recombines TRBV11-2 with TRBJ2-1; 7 bases are a match to TRBD1. This TCR came from a human donor with chronic lymphocytic leukemia. The CDR3 DNA reads TGTGCCAGCAGCCCTGGGACAGTCCAGCAGTTCTTC. Residues: CASSPGTVQQFF.